These 14 T cell receptor beta chains were sequenced from one sample in a study of tumor-infiltrating lymphocytes in primary liver carcinoma (dated by TCRdb to 2016 to 2017). Sequencing instrument: Illumina HiSeq 2500. TCRbeta-specific cDNA was reverse-transcribed from roughly 500 ng total RNA using a constant-region primer and ProtoScript II reverse transcriptase. TCRbeta libraries were built with three nested multiplex PCR rounds, a slightly modified ARM-PCR procedure. Each of the first two PCR rounds ran for approximately 10 cycles using multiplex TRBV1-TRBV30 forward primers together with a Cbeta reverse primer. The public reads were reprocessed in TCRdb via fastp at Q25 and MiXCR, keeping in-frame beta chains. Every entry covers one CDR3 protein and lists the most common genes and DNA from its rows. The sample contains about 300,000 distinct CDR3 sequences, approximately 65% of them found a single time. The top ten clonotypes cover more than 8.5% of the sample.

RNA from unsorted whole blood was extracted with TRIzol reagent, and germline DNA was obtained with the DNeasy Blood & Tissue kit. Sequenced material: peripheral blood. All receptors come from a man aged 40-50 years with primary liver carcinoma and hepatitis B virus infection.

At least ten counts were recorded for this clonotype. The chain links TRBV29-1 to TRBJ2-5, with a weak D call TRBD2 (7 bases). V lost 5 bases and J 5 bases, leaving 12 bases between the germline ends. Germline lookup yields CDR1 SQVTM and CDR2 ANQGSEA. The CDR3 sequence is 12 residues long. The CDR3 is CSVIGGGETQYF. The CDR3 DNA sequence: TGCAGCGTTATAGGGGGAGGGGAGACCCAGTACTTC. The full variable domain, its missing parts supplied by reference TRBV29-1 and TRBJ2-5, is SAVISQKPSRDICQRGTSLTIQCQVDSQVTMMFWYRQQPGQSLTLIATANQGSEATYESGFVIDKFPISRPNLTFSTLTVSNMSPEDSSIYLCSVIGGGETQYFGPGTRLLVL.

With respect to this clonotype: One end of the junction fails to match germline, which may point to a read error. The genes are TRBV11-2 and TRBJ2-5; 8 bases match TRBD2. Germline V lookup: CDR1 SGHAT, CDR2 FQNNGV. The CDR3 length is 14 residues. The CDR3 here is CANSFQAGGVTQYF. The CDR3 nucleotides are TGTGCCAACAGCTTTCAGGCGGGGGGTGTGACCCAGTACTTC.

A note on this clonotype: The CDR3 ends on some other residue instead of the conserved phenylalanine or tryptophan, so this is likely a read error. J is TRBJ2-1 and V is TRBV11-3; TRBD1 matches 8 bases. The CDR3 has 15 residues. Germline CDR1 SGHNT, CDR2 YENEEA. DNA for the CDR3: TGTGCCTGCAGCTCCGGGACAGGACCCTACAATGAGCAGTTCATC. Protein product: CACSSGTGPYNEQFI.

Of note for this clonotype: The CDR3 does not end in the conserved phenylalanine or tryptophan, so this is likely a read error. This chain links TRBV11-2 with TRBJ2-2; TRBD1 is a possible D gene (5 bases). The CDR3 runs 13 residues. Germline CDR1 SGHAT, CDR2 FQNNGV. CDR3 in amino acids: CARSLAGSGELFS. The CDR3 nucleotides are TGTGCCAGGAGCTTAGCAGGGTCCGGGGAGCTGTTTTCT.

This clonotype is a singleton in its sample. The chain recombines TRBV5-4 with TRBJ2-5, with 8 bases identical to TRBD2. CDR1 is SGHNT, CDR2 YYREEE, per germline (reference sequence). The CDR3 is made up of 14 amino acids. J lost 4 bases, V lost 1 base, and 3 bases had no gene match. Written as DNA, the CDR3 is TGTGCCAGCAGCTTGTGGCTAGCGGGAGAGACCCAGTACTTC. Encoded protein: CASSLWLAGETQYF.

Points on this clonotype: This may arise from a read error, as a much more abundant clone is one base away. The V and J genes are TRBV4-3 and TRBJ2-1, with TRBD1 as a possible D gene (5 bases). Germline V gene sequence: CDR1 LGHNA, CDR2 YSLEER. The CDR3 has 13 residues. Trimming cost V 3 bases and J 10 bases, with 13 bases left between them. CDR3 amino acids: CASSHPGRSEQFF. CDR3 DNA: TGCGCCAGCAGCCACCCAGGGCGGTCCGAGCAGTTCTTC.

As concerns this clonotype: The junction shows a germline mismatch at one end, possibly a read error. The chain couples TRBV14 to TRBJ1-1, with D uncertain. Germline CDR1 SGHDN, CDR2 FVKESK. This CDR3 is built from 13 residues. CDR3 in amino acids: CASSQMETSEASF. The CDR3 coding sequence is TGTGCCAGCAGCCAAATGGAGACCTCTGAAGCTTCCTTT.

This clonotype was recorded at least ten times. The rearrangement links TRBV6-5 to TRBJ1-1, with TRBD1 as a possible D gene (6 bases). This CDR3 is 13 amino acids long. V lost 2 bases and J 9 bases, leaving 13 bases between the germline ends. Germline CDR1 is MNHEY and CDR2 is SVGAGI. The chain's CDR3 is CASSYPGAAQAFF. The CDR3 coding sequence is TGTGCCAGCAGTTACCCGGGGGCCGCCCAAGCTTTCTTT.

In its sample, this clonotype was seen a few times. The CDR3 sequence: CASSLEGLAGVGEQFF. The CDR3 DNA follows: TGCGCCAGCAGCTTGGAAGGACTAGCGGGAGTAGGTGAGCAGTTCTTC. The chain employs TRBV5-1 and TRBJ2-1; TRBD2 matches 13 bases. V lost 0 bases to trimming and J lost 9 bases; unmatched junction nucleotides: 6. CDR1 is SGHRS and CDR2 is YFSETQ in the germline V gene. This CDR3 has 16 residues.

The V call is TRBV11-1, the J call TRBJ2-1; either TRBD1 or TRBD2 may fit D (5 bases each). This CDR3 contains 14 residues. With 5 bases removed from V and 15 bases from J, the gap between germline ends came to 23 bases. Germline V gene data show CDR1 as SGHAT and CDR2 as FQDESV (reference sequence). The CDR3 nucleotides read TGTGCCAGCAGCCCGGGACCTTTAGACAATGAACGGTTCTTC. Translating it yields CASSPGPLDNERFF.

On this clonotype itself: A much larger clone differs by one base, so this may be a read error. The V and J genes are TRBV29-1 and TRBJ2-2, with 8 positions matching TRBD2. The V gene's germline CDR1 is SQVTM and CDR2 ANQGSEA. The length of the CDR3 is 14 residues. Trimming removed 4 bases from V and 6 bases from J; junction bases left unmatched: 7. DNA of the CDR3: TGCAGCGTTGGAGTCGGGACTAGTTCCGGGGAGCTGTTTTTT. Protein: CSVGVGTSSGELFF.

Notes on this clonotype: The junction shows a germline mismatch at one end, possibly a read error. The J gene is TRBJ2-1, the V gene TRBV6-5; 11 nucleotides align to TRBD2. Germline-derived CDR1 and CDR2 are MNHEY and SVGAGI. The CDR3 is 17 residues long. CDR3 DNA sequence: TGTGCCAGCAGTTCCTGGGGGGGGACTAGCGGTGACAATGAGCACTTCTTC. This encodes CASSSWGGTSGDNEHFF.

Points on this clonotype: Compared with germline, one end of the junction differs, possibly owing to a read error. The chain combines TRBV28 with TRBJ2-3; D uncertain. The germline gives CDR1 MDHEN, CDR2 SYDVKM. The length of the CDR3 is 12 residues. CDR3 nucleotide sequence: TGTGCCAGCAGTCCTCGGGCCGATACGCGGTATTTT. Amino acid sequence: CASSPRADTRYF.

In its sample, this clonotype is medium-sized. This chain joins TRBV5-4 and TRBJ2-5, with D possibly being TRBD1 (5 bases). Trimming removed 4 bases at V and 5 bases at J, with 15 bases between. This CDR3 has 14 residues. CDR1 and CDR2 (germline): SGHNT, YYREEE (reference sequence). The CDR3 here is CASSPAQVGETQYF. CDR3 sequence (DNA): TGTGCCAGCAGCCCAGCACAGGTGGGGGAGACCCAGTACTTC. Drawing the rest from reference TRBV5-4 and TRBJ2-5, the complete variable domain is ETGVTQSPTHLIKTRGQQVTLRCSSQSGHNTVSWYQQALGQGPQFIFQYYREEENGRGNFPPRFSGLQFPNYSSELNVNALELDDSALYLCASSPAQVGETQYFGPGTRLLVL.